The 28 T cell receptor beta chains presented below share a single source sample, sequenced in a study of blood T cell repertoires in COVID-19. Assay: immunoSEQ multiplex PCR; the TCRdb copy retains only in-frame clones and omits some. Here the sample spans 200,000 to 300,000 clones, less than 90% being singletons. Sequencing was performed on peripheral blood. The source of these receptors is a man aged 25-45 years with active or convalescent COVID-19.

This clone has a single count. The V and J genes are TRBV5-1 and TRBJ2-2; 8 bases are shared with TRBD1. Germline lookup yields CDR1 SGHRS and CDR2 YFSETQ. V shed 2 bases, J shed 5 bases, and the junction held 5 bases outside the gene matches. The CDR3 has 15 amino acids. This CDR3 reads CASSFRTGLTGELFF. The DNA for the CDR3 is TGCGCCAGCAGCTTCCGGACAGGGCTTACCGGGGAGCTGTTTTTT.

The chain couples TRBV9 to TRBJ2-3; D remains unclear. There are 12 residues in the CDR3. The V end was cut by 3 bases, the J end by 6 bases, with 8 bases between. Germline lookup yields CDR1 SGDLS and CDR2 YYNGEE. CDR3 sequence: CASSDGYDTQYF. The CDR3 DNA sequence: TGTGCCAGCAGCGACGGTTACGATACGCAGTATTTT.

CDR3 in amino acids: CASSPGATYYGYTF. CDR3 coding DNA: TGTGCCAGCAGTCCTGGGGCAACCTACTATGGCTACACCTTC. The J gene is TRBJ1-2, the V gene TRBV28, with a possible D match to TRBD1 (5 bases). The CDR3 has 14 residues. V lost 5 bases to trimming and J lost 3 bases, with 13 bases between them. Germline assignment: CDR1 MDHEN and CDR2 SYDVKM.

This clone was picked up one time. The gene calls are TRBV7-8 and TRBJ2-2, with a weak D call TRBD1 (6 bases). Germline V CDR1 and CDR2: SGHVS, FQNEAQ. V shed 0 bases and J shed 6 bases, with 11 bases lying between them. This CDR3 region has 15 residues. This CDR3 is CASSLAMGAAGELFF. In DNA, the CDR3 is TGTGCCAGCAGCTTAGCGATGGGGGCCGCCGGGGAGCTGTTTTTT.

V usage is TRBV5-1 and J usage is TRBJ2-2, with TRBD2 matching over 14 bases. CDR1 is SGHRS, CDR2 YFSETQ, per germline. With V trimmed by 4 bases and J by 4 bases, 0 bases remained unmatched. The CDR3 is made up of 15 amino acids. The CDR3 DNA reads as TGCGCCAGCAGCGGGACTAGCGGGAGCACCGGGGAGCTGTTTTTT. It translates to CASSGTSGSTGELFF.

J is TRBJ2-7 and V is TRBV3-1 (or the pseudogene TRBV3-2); 7 positions agree with TRBD1. The junction had 4 bases not matched to a gene; V was cut back by 5 bases and J by 3 bases. CDR1 is LGHDT and CDR2 is YNNKEL in the germline V gene (reference sequence). CDR3 length: 13 amino acids. CDR3 residues: CASSARQGYEQYF. In DNA form, the CDR3 reads TGTGCCAGCAGCGCCCGACAGGGCTACGAGCAGTACTTC.

CDR3 sequence (DNA): TGTGCCGGGAGTTCTGGAAACACCATATATTTT. It translates to CAGSSGNTIYF. This chain joins TRBV12-3 or TRBV12-4 and TRBJ1-3; no reliable D call. CDR3 length: 11 residues. V was cut by 11 bases and J by 1 base, with 6 bases left in between.

J is TRBJ1-1 and V is TRBV6-5, with D maybe TRBD1 (5 bases). CDR3 length: 15 residues. V lost 5 bases, J lost 1 base, and 14 bases lay in between. The germline V gene encodes CDR1 MNHEY and CDR2 SVGAGI. The CDR3 sequence: CASSRLITGNTEAFF. The CDR3 nucleotides are TGTGCCAGCAGTCGCCTTATTACAGGGAACACTGAAGCTTTCTTT.

This chain joins TRBV14 and TRBJ2-7; perhaps TRBD1 as D (5 bases). This CDR3 contains 14 residues. CDR1 and CDR2 from the germline V gene are SGHDN and FVKESK. Trimming took 3 bases from V and 3 from J, leaving 12 bases between them. The CDR3 region is CASSHDRDGYEQYF. The CDR3 coding sequence is TGTGCCAGCAGCCACGACAGAGACGGCTACGAGCAGTACTTC.

The chain couples TRBV7-4 to TRBJ2-1; 9 bases are a match to TRBD1. Germline CDR1 reads SGHVT; CDR2 reads SQSDAQ. The CDR3 runs 19 residues. J lost 4 bases, V lost 0 bases, and 13 bases had no gene match. The chain's CDR3 is CASSLASELQGARYNEQFF. The CDR3 coding sequence is TGTGCCAGCAGCTTAGCCTCAGAATTACAGGGGGCGCGGTACAATGAGCAGTTCTTC.

This clone was picked up one time. The chain joins TRBV5-6 to TRBJ2-2, with a weak D call TRBD2 (5 bases). This CDR3 spans 15 amino acids. Looked up from germline, CDR1 is SGHDT and CDR2 is YYEEEE. The V end lost 4 bases, the J end lost 3 bases, and 13 bases lay between the germline ends. The CDR3: CASSARPGDTGELFF. In DNA, the CDR3 is TGTGCCAGCAGCGCTCGGCCCGGGGACACCGGGGAGCTGTTTTTT.

J is TRBJ2-7 and V is TRBV6-2 or TRBV6-3; 9 nucleotides match TRBD1. J lost 6 bases, V lost 4 bases, and 13 bases had no gene match. Germline values: CDR1 MNHEY, CDR2 SVGEGT. CDR3 length: 16 amino acids. CDR3 in amino acids: CASSFGALGGQGEQYF. The CDR3 nucleotides read TGTGCCAGCAGTTTCGGGGCCCTGGGGGGACAGGGCGAGCAGTACTTC.

The CDR3 loop reads CASSQERGGPDTQYF. In DNA form, the CDR3 reads TGTGCCAGCAGCCAAGAGCGGGGGGGCCCAGATACGCAGTATTTT. This rearrangement joins TRBV4-2 to TRBJ2-3; 9 bases are a match to TRBD2. CDR1 is LGHNA and CDR2 is YNFKEQ in the germline V gene. CDR3 length equals 15 residues. V gave up 0 bases and J gave up 4 bases; unmatched junction bases: 2.

The gene calls are TRBV27 and TRBJ2-7; no reliable D call. The CDR3 runs to 12 residues. Deletions cut 6 bases from V and 3 bases from J, with 9 bases between. CDR1 and CDR2 from the germline V gene are MNHEY and SMNVEV (reference sequence). The CDR3 sequence: CASRGNSYEQYF. The CDR3 DNA is TGTGCCAGCAGGGGTAACAGCTACGAGCAGTACTTC.

The chain employs TRBV6-5 and TRBJ1-1; maybe TRBD1 (6 bases). With 7 bases removed from V and 5 bases from J, the gap between germline ends came to 20 bases. The CDR3 runs 15 residues. Per germline, CDR1 MNHEY and CDR2 SVGAGI. The CDR3 here is CASKKPGHGKTEAFF. CDR3 nucleotide sequence: TGTGCCAGCAAAAAACCGGGACACGGAAAAACTGAAGCTTTCTTT.

V is TRBV18 and J is TRBJ2-3; the D gene is possibly TRBD1 (7 bases). This CDR3 has 15 residues. The germline V gene has CDR1 KGHSH and CDR2 LQKENI. Trimming shortened V by 2 bases and J by 6 bases, and 15 bases separated the two germline ends. The CDR3 DNA reads TGTGCCAGCTCACCAGCGGAGGGACAGTTCGATACGCAGTATTTT. Its protein is CASSPAEGQFDTQYF.

The V gene is TRBV3-1 (or the pseudogene TRBV3-2), the J gene TRBJ2-7; 7 bases match TRBD1. The CDR3 length is 16 residues. Germline V gene data show CDR1 as LGHDT and CDR2 as YNNKEL (reference sequence). V was pared by 8 bases and J by 2 bases, with 15 bases of the junction left unmatched. In DNA, the CDR3 is TGTGCCAGCTTTCGACACTCAAGGGGGCAGGCCTACGAGCAGTACTTC. As protein: CASFRHSRGQAYEQYF.

The rearrangement joins TRBV11-3 to TRBJ1-1; no clear D gene. Germline V gene sequence: CDR1 SGHNT, CDR2 YENEEA. Trimming shortened V by 4 bases and J by 1 base, and 13 bases separated the two germline ends. CDR3 length: 15 amino acids. CDR3 sequence (DNA): TGTGCCAGCAGCTACGAGGGAGGAGGGAACACTGAAGCTTTCTTT. Translation gives CASSYEGGGNTEAFF.

This clone was detected a few times. The chain combines TRBV5-6 with TRBJ2-5; 12 bases align to TRBD2. This CDR3 has 15 amino acids. CDR1 is SGHDT, CDR2 YYEEEE, per germline. V lost 6 bases, J lost 5 bases, and 8 bases stayed unmatched. The CDR3 DNA reads TGTGCCAGCACCCAAACGACTAGCGGGGGTGAGACCCAGTACTTC. Translated, it gives CASTQTTSGGETQYF.

The gene calls are TRBV29-1 and TRBJ1-4, with D hard to call. Germline assignment: CDR1 SQVTM and CDR2 ANQGSEA. The CDR3 spans 12 residues. V was trimmed by 1 base and J by 5 bases, leaving 5 bases between them. CDR3 nucleotide sequence: TGCAGCGTTGAAGCCCCAAATGAAAAACTGTTTTTT. It translates to CSVEAPNEKLFF.

The chain uses TRBV29-1 and TRBJ1-5; D is undetermined. The germline gives CDR1 SQVTM, CDR2 ANQGSEA. V was shortened by 5 bases and J by 7 bases, with 18 bases between the two germline ends. The CDR3 sequence is 14 residues long. In DNA form, the CDR3 reads TGCAGCGTTTCCTCCACCAATAGCGAACAGCCCCAGCATTTT. Its translation: CSVSSTNSEQPQHF.

The chain uses TRBV3-1 (or the pseudogene TRBV3-2) and TRBJ1-1, with D maybe TRBD1 (5 bases). This CDR3 is 15 amino acids long. V was pared by 0 bases and J by 6 bases, with 14 bases between. CDR1 is LGHDT, CDR2 YNNKEL, per germline (reference sequence). The CDR3 nucleotides are TGTGCCAGCAGCCAAGATATTGGGCGGGGCGCTGAAGCTTTCTTT. Residues: CASSQDIGRGAEAFF.

The rearrangement uses TRBV3-1 (or the pseudogene TRBV3-2) and TRBJ2-3; the D gene is possibly TRBD2 (5 bases). The CDR3 extends over 16 amino acids. The ends were cut back, 0 bases at V and 6 bases at J, with 16 bases in the middle. Per the germline V gene, CDR1 is LGHDT and CDR2 is YNNKEL (reference sequence). In DNA form, the CDR3 reads TGTGCCAGCAGCCAAGATGGGATCGGGGTCGAGGATACGCAGTATTTT. It yields the protein CASSQDGIGVEDTQYF.

This clone was seen more than once but under ten times. The genes are TRBV5-4 and TRBJ2-7; TRBD1 aligns across 11 bases. Germline V gene lookup returns CDR1 SGHNT and CDR2 YYREEE (reference sequence). The CDR3 loop spans 15 amino acids. The junction had 6 bases not matched to a gene; V was cut back by 4 bases and J by 3 bases. The CDR3 is CASSGPDRGLYEQYF. In DNA form, the CDR3 reads TGTGCCAGCAGCGGACCGGACAGGGGGCTCTACGAGCAGTACTTC.

This chain connects TRBV4-2 to TRBJ1-1; 9 bases are a match to TRBD1. V lost 5 bases to trimming and J lost 11 bases; unmatched junction nucleotides: 24. The CDR3 has 18 residues. CDR1 LGHNA and CDR2 YNFKEQ come from the germline V gene. The CDR3 DNA follows: TGTGCCAGCAGCACCCAACTACAGGGGGCGAGGTCCCGATTCGATGCTTTCTTT. Translated, it gives CASSTQLQGARSRFDAFF.

This chain uses TRBV9 with TRBJ1-2, with 12 positions matching TRBD1. The germline CDR1 and CDR2 sequences are SGDLS and YYNGEE. With V trimmed by 0 bases and J by 6 bases, 3 bases remained unmatched. The CDR3 is 15 residues long. The CDR3: CASSVGGQGANGYTF. For the CDR3, the DNA is TGTGCCAGCAGCGTAGGGGGACAGGGGGCGAATGGCTACACCTTC.

The chain joins TRBV19 to TRBJ1-1, with unresolved D. V lost 5 bases, J lost 0 bases, and 10 bases lay in between. This CDR3 region has 14 residues. The V gene's germline CDR1 is LNHDA and CDR2 SQIVND (reference sequence). CDR3 sequence (DNA): TGTGCCAGTAGTCCCAGGAATATGAACACTGAAGCTTTCTTT. Its protein product is CASSPRNMNTEAFF.

The rearrangement links TRBV6-2 or TRBV6-3 to TRBJ2-5, with unresolved D. The CDR3 is 15 residues long. V dropped 0 bases and J dropped 5 bases, with 13 bases sitting between them. Germline CDR1 and CDR2: MNHEY and SVGEGT. The CDR3 here is CASSYSFEAYETQYF. Here the CDR3 DNA reads TGTGCCAGCAGTTACTCATTCGAGGCATATGAGACCCAGTACTTC.